Sequencing of this T cell receptor beta chain was carried out in a study of T cell responses to AZD1222 COVID-19 vaccine. With 2 bases removed from V and 8 bases from J, the gap between germline ends came to 15 bases. Germline CDR1 is SGHVS and CDR2 is FQNEAQ. This CDR3 comprises 14 residues. As concerns this clone: As yet, its antigen is unknown.

Overall study results and limits: Following two doses of AZD1222, Spike-specific TCR breadth and depth rose. CD4 TCRs linked to vaccination spanned spike, dominating at 160-218 and 743-854. White British ancestry dominated among donors, who included more females, and clonal diversity was possibly underestimated. Only after the peak T cell response were repertoires sampled.

Sequenced by immunoSEQ multiplex PCR; TCRdb stores in-frame clones only, minus some. The repertoire holds about 64,000 clones, about nine tenths seen once, with roughly 6% in the top ten. The origin of this receptor is an adult who received the MenACWY meningococcal vaccine as a control. This specimen was peripheral blood, taken 28 days after the second dose of the MenACWY control vaccine. The V gene is TRBV7-8, the J gene TRBJ1-2; possibly TRBD1 for D (6 bases). CDR3 DNA: TGTGCCAGCAGCTTAAGAGGGGGAGGGATCGGCTACACCTTC. It specifies CASSLRGGGIGYTF.